Reported below is one T cell receptor (beta chain). The second PCR ran roughly 6 to 11 cycles with a sample-barcoded 5' primer and J-beta primers. Each CDR3 protein gets one entry after TCRdb re-called the 5' RACE reads with MiXCR. Counted here are some 860,000 distinct CDR3 sequences, roughly 56% occurring once; the ten biggest clones make up roughly 24%. This record belongs to a study of blood T cells in healthy people across ages. Unmatched junction bases numbered 7, after V lost 6 bases and J lost 4 bases. This CDR3 comprises 15 residues. Germline V gene data show CDR1 as LGHDT and CDR2 as YNNKEL (reference sequence).

The chain has TRBV3-1 and TRBJ2-5, with 11 bases lining up with TRBD1. This TCR derives from a man aged 40-55 years in good health. What was sequenced was blood. The CDR3 DNA reads TGTGCCAGCAGTCTTACAGGGACAGGGGGAGAGACCCAGTACTTC. Encoded protein: CASSLTGTGGETQYF.